This TCR beta chain was obtained from a study of cytomegalovirus exposure and HLA in healthy donors. The PCR had 60 Vbeta and 13 Jbeta primers. The data were produced by immunoSEQ multiplex PCR, yet TCRdb's version contains in-frame clones alone and is incomplete. The sample spans about 65,000 clones; the ten largest clones claim roughly 15%. Details on this clone: What it binds is unknown.

Unmatched junction bases numbered 6, after V lost 1 base and J lost 8 bases. The CDR3 contains 15 residues. Germline loops: CDR1 SGHRS, CDR2 YFSETQ. Study findings and constraints: Later analysis indicated greater clonal expansion among HLA-associated TCR beta chains than among equally common other chains.

The sequenced sample consisted of PBMCs. The TCR sequence derives from a boy aged 5-17 years in good health and CMV-seronegative. V and J are TRBV5-1 and TRBJ1-4; TRBD1 aligns across 9 bases. CDR3 coding DNA: TGCGCCAGCAGCTTGCTACAGGGGGCGCAAGAAAAACTGTTTTTT. It is translated as CASSLLQGAQEKLFF.